This T cell receptor beta chain originates from a study of blood T cell repertoires in COVID-19. The overall study: All recovered Cohort 3 donors got two negative PCRs, got clearance, or saw symptom resolution. Acute and convalescent COVID-19 specimens originated in the United States, Italy and Spain. PBMCs, B-cell-depleted T cells, or T cells were the source of the cDNA or gDNA that made up the material.

Trimming stripped 1 base from V and 6 bases from J, with 10 bases between. The CDR3 extends over 14 amino acids. Germline CDR1 MGHRA, CDR2 YSYEKL. Adults between roughly 18 and 100 years of age took part from about 24 US areas. Generated by immunoSEQ multiplex PCR, the TCRdb table keeps only in-frame clones and is missing some. Of a few hundred thousand clones in the sample, around 87% were seen once. The V call is TRBV4-1, the J call TRBJ1-5; D is uncertain. Sequencing was done on a sample of PBMCs or T cells enriched from blood (not recorded which). The source of this sequence is a man younger than 45 in a cohort exposed to, infected with or recovered from COVID-19 (not recorded which). The CDR3 coding sequence is TGCGCCAGCAGCCAAGGAGGGTTGGGTCAGCCCCAGCATTTT. This sequence encodes CASSQGGLGQPQHF.